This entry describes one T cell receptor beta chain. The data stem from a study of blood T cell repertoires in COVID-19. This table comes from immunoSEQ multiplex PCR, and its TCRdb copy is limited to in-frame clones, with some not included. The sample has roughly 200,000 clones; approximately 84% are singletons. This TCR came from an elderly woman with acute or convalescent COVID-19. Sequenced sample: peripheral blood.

The CDR3 loop is CASTTRGRDTEAFF. Here the CDR3 DNA reads TGTGCCAGTACTACCCGCGGCAGGGACACTGAAGCTTTCTTT. The chain recombines TRBV19 with TRBJ1-1; tentatively, D is TRBD1 (5 bases). This CDR3 has 14 residues. Germline lookup yields CDR1 LNHDA and CDR2 SQIVND (reference sequence). Trimming shortened V by 7 bases and J by 3 bases, and 15 bases separated the two germline ends. The full variable domain, completed using reference TRBV19 and TRBJ1-1, is DGGITQSPKYLFRKEGQNVTLSCEQNLNHDAMYWYRQDPGQGLRLIYYSQIVNDFQKGDIAEGYSVSREKKESFPLTVTSAQKNPTAFYLCASTTRGRDTEAFFGQGTRLTVV.